One sample yielded the 30 T cell receptor beta chains listed below, sequenced in a study of human CD4 T cells and Enterobacteriaceae. After roughly 6-7 days, proliferating activated T cells were FACS-sorted as CFSE-low CD25+ ICOS+ cells. Sorted memory CD4+ T cells were CFSE-labeled and cultured 2:1 with irradiated antigen-pulsed autologous monocytes. Sorting took every CD4+ cell except CD45RA+CCR7+CD95- naive cells, reaching over 98% purity. Data came from immunoSEQ multiplex PCR; TCRdb stores just in-frame clones and leaves some out. The sample lists hundreds of clones, 35% to 45% occurring once. Sequenced material: bacteria-reactive CD4+ T cells grown in culture. The subset here: CFSE-low proliferating memory CD4 T cells sorted after in vitro stimulation with a heat-inactivated bacterium or M. tuberculosis lysate. The receptors derive from a human donor in good health.

The J gene is TRBJ2-1, the V gene TRBV7-9; TRBD1 or TRBD2 may be the D gene (8 bases each). CDR1 SEHNR and CDR2 FQNEAQ come from the germline V gene (reference sequence). The CDR3 has 18 residues. Trimming stripped 5 bases from V and 7 bases from J, with 27 bases between. The CDR3 is CASSPQGVGLGGRNEQFF. For the CDR3, the DNA is TGTGCCAGCAGCCCACAGGGGGTGGGACTAGGCGGTCGGAATGAGCAGTTCTTC.

This chain joins TRBV7-5 and TRBJ2-1; the table assigns TRBD2, which was not confirmed against the DNA. TRBV7-5 is assigned pseudogene status. The CDR3 loop spans 18 amino acids. CDR3 amino acids: CASSLAGTSGSRPNEQFF. CDR3 DNA sequence: TGTGCCAGCAGCTTAGCCGGGACTAGCGGGAGCAGGCCGAATGAGCAGTTCTTC.

The chain recombines TRBV27 with TRBJ2-3; a weak D match, TRBD1 (6 bases). There are 16 residues in the CDR3. The germline V gene has CDR1 MNHEY and CDR2 SMNVEV (reference sequence). V lost 8 bases, J lost 0 bases, and 18 bases lay in between. This chain's CDR3 is CASARKGHESTDTQYF. The CDR3 nucleotides read TGTGCCAGCGCGAGAAAGGGACACGAGAGCACAGATACGCAGTATTTT.

The chain employs TRBV7-7 and TRBJ2-5; no definite D call. Germline CDR1 and CDR2: SSHAT and FNYEAQ (reference sequence). Between the trimmed V and J ends, which lost 5 bases and 0 bases, there was a span of 1 base. The CDR3 is made up of 11 amino acids. The CDR3 is CASSNQETQYF. In nucleotides, the CDR3 is TGTGCCAGCAGCAACCAAGAGACCCAGTACTTC.

In this sample, this clone turned up a few times. The CDR3 region has the DNA TGTGCCAGCAGTCCACCCGGGGCCCAGGCGCAGAAACTGTTTTTT. Amino acid sequence: CASSPPGAQAQKLFF. The V call is TRBV6-5, the J call TRBJ1-4; D may be TRBD1 (5 bases). V shed 5 bases and J shed 11 bases, with 21 bases lying between them. Germline CDR1 is MNHEY and CDR2 is SVGAGI. The CDR3 sequence is 15 residues long.

The chain combines TRBV19 with TRBJ2-3, with 7 bases that match TRBD2. Unmatched junction bases numbered 10, after V lost 5 bases and J lost 5 bases. This CDR3 region has 15 residues. Per the germline V gene, CDR1 is LNHDA and CDR2 is SQIVND (reference sequence). CDR3 coding DNA: TGTGCCAGTAGTCCCCGGGGAGGGTCTCAAGATACGCAGTATTTT. It is translated as CASSPRGGSQDTQYF. The variable domain in full, completed from reference TRBV19 and TRBJ2-3, reads DGGITQSPKYLFRKEGQNVTLSCEQNLNHDAMYWYRQDPGQGLRLIYYSQIVNDFQKGDIAEGYSVSREKKESFPLTVTSAQKNPTAFYLCASSPRGGSQDTQYFGPGTRLTVL.

The rearrangement links TRBV19 to TRBJ2-5, with 7 bases aligning to TRBD2. In germline, CDR1 is LNHDA, CDR2 SQIVND (reference sequence). V lost 1 base to trimming and J lost 7 bases; unmatched junction nucleotides: 12. The CDR3 consists of 16 residues. The CDR3 region has the DNA TGTGCCAGTAGTATAGGTGGGGCGGGAGCCCGCGGGACCCAGTACTTC. Translation gives CASSIGGAGARGTQYF.

This chain joins TRBV2 and TRBJ2-6, with TRBD1 as a possible D gene (6 bases). V was clipped by 3 bases and J by 4 bases, with 16 bases between them. The length of the CDR3 is 17 residues. The germline gives CDR1 SNHLY, CDR2 FYNNEI. The CDR3 sequence: CASSDPLSGVGANVLTF. In nucleotides, the CDR3 is TGTGCCAGCAGTGACCCCCTCTCAGGGGTCGGGGCCAACGTCCTGACTTTC.

This clone was seen a handful of times. This chain joins TRBV10-3 and TRBJ1-2, with no clear D. Germline V gene lookup returns CDR1 ENHRY and CDR2 SYGVKD. The CDR3 extends over 13 amino acids. The V and J ends lost 10 bases and 1 base respectively, with 13 bases between them. CDR3 loop: CATTFGVNYGYTF. CDR3 nucleotide sequence: TGTGCCACCACCTTCGGGGTTAACTATGGCTACACCTTC.

Only a few counts were recorded for this clone. V and J are TRBV27 and TRBJ2-3, with D possibly being TRBD2 (5 bases). This CDR3 is built from 13 residues. CDR1 MNHEY and CDR2 SMNVEV come from the germline V gene (reference sequence). Trimming stripped 11 bases from V and 6 bases from J, with 18 bases between. Here the CDR3 DNA reads TGTGCCCGATTTCGGGGAGCTCCCGATACGCAGTATTTT. Translating gives CARFRGAPDTQYF.

This chain connects TRBV4-1 to TRBJ1-1, with 12 nucleotides matching TRBD1. The CDR3 length is 16 residues. Germline trimming cut 4 bases from V and 5 bases from J; bases unmatched to any gene: 8. CDR1 is MGHRA, CDR2 YSYEKL, per germline. The CDR3 DNA is TGCGCCAGCAGCCCGGGACAGGGGGCGCGGTATACTGAAGCTTTCTTT. Protein: CASSPGQGARYTEAFF.

The CDR3 spells CASRPSAGGGIQYF. The CDR3 region has the DNA TGTGCCAGCAGGCCTAGCGCCGGGGGCGGCATTCAGTACTTC. The J gene is TRBJ2-4, the V gene TRBV6-4; D may match TRBD1 or TRBD2 (6 bases each). The CDR3 sequence is 14 residues long. Trimming shortened V by 6 bases and J by 9 bases, and 18 bases separated the two germline ends. Germline CDR1 and CDR2: MRHNA and SNTAGT.

V usage is TRBV7-2 and J usage is TRBJ2-7, with a possible D match to TRBD1 (6 bases). This CDR3 contains 12 residues. Germline V lookup: CDR1 SGHTA, CDR2 FQGNSA. V lost 4 bases and J 4 bases, leaving 8 bases between the germline ends. The CDR3 sequence: CASSSGTYEQYF. In DNA form, the CDR3 reads TGTGCCAGCAGCTCCGGGACATACGAGCAGTACTTC.

Details on this clone: A much larger clone lies a single base off, so this may be a read error. The rearrangement uses TRBV6-1 and TRBJ2-5, with TRBD2 identical over 9 bases. CDR3 length: 15 residues. Per the germline V gene, CDR1 is MNHNS and CDR2 is SASEGT. V shed 6 bases, J shed 4 bases, and the junction held 9 bases outside the gene matches. CDR3 amino acids: CASSFGAGGRETQYF. The CDR3, as DNA: TGTGCCAGCAGCTTTGGGGCGGGGGGGCGAGAGACCCAGTACTTC.

J is TRBJ2-3 and V is TRBV2; possibly TRBD1 for D (6 bases). V lost 6 bases and J 0 bases, leaving 16 bases between the germline ends. This CDR3 comprises 16 residues. The germline V gene encodes CDR1 SNHLY and CDR2 FYNNEI. The CDR3 nucleotides read TGTGCCAGCAGGGGGGACACCGGTTGGAGCACAGATACGCAGTATTTT. This encodes CASRGDTGWSTDTQYF.

J is TRBJ1-6 and V is TRBV5-3; D unclear. TRBV5-3 is treated as an ORF (open reading frame) with a function not yet certain. The CDR3 sequence is 14 residues long. Trimming removed 8 bases at V and 7 bases at J, with 16 bases between. This CDR3 is CASGERVRNSPLHF. CDR3 in DNA: TGTGCCAGCGGGGAACGGGTTCGGAATTCACCCCTCCACTTT.

V and J are TRBV7-4 and TRBJ1-2; 11 bases fit TRBD1. Trimming took 4 bases from V and 6 from J; bases not matched to a gene: 4. Per germline, CDR1 SGHVT and CDR2 SQSDAQ. The CDR3 spans 14 residues. In DNA, the CDR3 is TGTGCCAGCAGCTGGACAGGGGGCCGTAATGGCTACACCTTC. It translates to CASSWTGGRNGYTF.

Only a few counts were recorded for this clone. A read error may produce the germline difference seen at one junction end. The chain links TRBV5-1 to TRBJ1-6; D is undetermined. The CDR3 covers 14 residues. Germline V lookup: CDR1 SGHRS, CDR2 YFSETQ. CDR3 protein: CASGERVRNSPLHF. The CDR3 bases are TGTGCCAGCGGGGAACGGGTTCGGAATTCACCCCTCCACTTT.

This clone came up once. The chain has TRBV2 and TRBJ2-1; TRBD2 might be the D (5 bases). V lost 4 bases to trimming and J lost 6 bases, with 10 bases between them. CDR1 is SNHLY, CDR2 FYNNEI, per germline. The CDR3 consists of 13 residues. As DNA, the CDR3 is TGTGCCAGCAGTGTGACTACGCTCAATGAGCAGTTCTTC. It specifies CASSVTTLNEQFF. Using reference TRBV2 and TRBJ2-1 for the parts outside the CDR3, the full variable domain is EPEVTQTPSHQVTQMGQEVILRCVPISNHLYFYWYRQILGQKVEFLVSFYNNEISEKSEIFDDQFSVERPDGSNFTLKIRSTKLEDSAMYFCASSVTTLNEQFFGPGTRLTVL.

This clone was seen a handful of times. This chain links TRBV18 with TRBJ2-7; 7 nucleotides match TRBD1. V lost 0 bases to trimming and J lost 7 bases; unmatched junction nucleotides: 6. The CDR3 has 14 residues. Germline CDR1 and CDR2: KGHSH and LQKENI. Here the CDR3 reads CASSPPKGAREQYF. The CDR3 coding sequence is TGTGCCAGCTCACCACCGAAGGGGGCGAGGGAGCAGTACTTC.

The CDR3 bases are TGCGCCAGCAGCGCGTCGACAGGGATCCATGGCTACACCTTC. Translating gives CASSASTGIHGYTF. The gene calls are TRBV5-1 and TRBJ1-2; 7 nucleotides align to TRBD1. The ends lost 4 bases at V and 6 bases at J; junction bases unmatched: 9. The germline V gene has CDR1 SGHRS and CDR2 YFSETQ. The CDR3 loop spans 14 amino acids.

The rearrangement joins TRBV18 to TRBJ2-3, with a possible D match to TRBD2 (7 bases). The V end lost 3 bases, the J end lost 4 bases, and 20 bases lay between the germline ends. The CDR3 extends over 17 amino acids. From germline, CDR1 is KGHSH and CDR2 LQKENI. For the CDR3, the DNA is TGTGCCAGCTCACCCCCCGCCGGGGGGCCGGGCGCAGATACGCAGTATTTT. Translated: CASSPPAGGPGADTQYF.

In this sample, this clone turned up a few times. This chain uses TRBV10-1 with TRBJ1-2; D is undetermined. The V end lost 3 bases, the J end lost 4 bases, and 12 bases lay between the germline ends. This CDR3 has 14 residues. Germline CDR1 and CDR2: WNHNN and SYGVQD (reference sequence). The CDR3 here is CASSESGKLYGYTF. DNA for the CDR3: TGCGCCAGCAGTGAATCGGGGAAGCTCTATGGCTACACCTTC.

By share, this clone counts as medium-sized. The CDR3 is CASSPDGNTEAFF. As DNA, the CDR3 is TGCGCCAGTTCCCCAGACGGGAACACTGAAGCTTTCTTT. The chain couples TRBV5-1 to TRBJ1-1; D remains unclear. Looked up from germline, CDR1 is SGHRS and CDR2 is YFSETQ. The CDR3 covers 13 residues. Trimming took off 8 bases at V and 1 base at J, with 12 bases between the two ends.

J is TRBJ2-2 and V is TRBV6-1, with 8 bases matching TRBD2. J was trimmed by 9 bases and V by 7 bases; bases with no gene match: 10. CDR3 length: 14 amino acids. CDR1 MNHNS and CDR2 SASEGT come from the germline V gene. CDR3 in amino acids: CASTIYGTSRELFF. CDR3 in DNA: TGTGCCAGCACCATATACGGGACTAGTAGGGAGCTGTTTTTT.

A few counts support this clone. The chain uses TRBV12-5 and TRBJ1-1; 7 nucleotides line up with TRBD1. The CDR3 contains 12 residues. The germline gives CDR1 LGHNT, CDR2 FRNRAP. J was trimmed by 10 bases and V by 1 base; bases with no gene match: 3. The CDR3 loop is CASGLGQGRAFF. The DNA for the CDR3 is TGTGCTAGTGGTTTGGGACAGGGTCGAGCTTTCTTT.

The chain recombines TRBV28 with TRBJ2-4; D unclear. The CDR3 covers 13 residues. Trimming removed 8 bases from V and 3 bases from J, with 11 bases in between. CDR1 MDHEN and CDR2 SYDVKM come from the germline V gene. In nucleotides, the CDR3 is TGTGCCAGCTCCCCGGTGGACAAAAACATTCAGTACTTC. It yields the protein CASSPVDKNIQYF.

The rearrangement uses TRBV28 and TRBJ2-4; the D call may be TRBD1 or TRBD2 (6 bases each). There are 14 residues in the CDR3. Per the germline V gene, CDR1 is MDHEN and CDR2 is SYDVKM. V lost 6 bases and J lost 9, with 18 bases in between. The CDR3 nucleotides are TGTGCCAGCAGGCCTAGCGCCGGGGGCGGCATTCAGTACTTC. Translation: CASRPSAGGGIQYF.

This chain connects TRBV7-2 to TRBJ2-7; the D call may be TRBD1 or TRBD2 (5 bases each). Germline loops: CDR1 SGHTA, CDR2 FQGNSA. Trimming left V 5 bases short and J 12 bases short, with 17 bases between. This CDR3 contains 12 residues. Written as DNA, the CDR3 is TGTGCCAGCAGCACGGGACCCCTCCCTCGGTACTTC. Amino acid sequence: CASSTGPLPRYF.

The DNA for the CDR3 is TGTGCCTGGAGTGTACACGGGATGGGGATCTACGAGCAGTACTTC. Translation: CAWSVHGMGIYEQYF. The rearrangement joins TRBV30 to TRBJ2-7, with a tentative D call TRBD2 (5 bases). The CDR3 contains 15 residues. V dropped 0 bases and J dropped 3 bases, with 15 bases sitting between them. Looked up from germline, CDR1 is GTSNPN and CDR2 is SVGIG (reference sequence).